This TCR beta chain came from a study of blood T cell repertoires in COVID-19. In the study overall: Sources were T cells, B-cell-depleted T cells, or PBMCs; the material itself was cDNA or gDNA.

Original analysis: By means of reference gene primer amplification, nucleated cell counts were estimated. The method was immunoSEQ multiplex PCR; TCRdb's version includes in-frame clones alone and lacks a portion of them. That table furnishes V, J and clone size, whereas the DNA furnished D and trimming. The table includes roughly 200,000 clones, just over 85% detected once. The table lists this clone with a count of one. The receptor's source is a woman aged 40 to 49 with acute COVID-19. Sequenced sample: PBMCs or T cells enriched from blood (not recorded which).

The CDR3 DNA reads as TGTGCCACCAGTGACCCACAGGGGGCCGCGAACATTCAGTACTTC. Its protein is CATSDPQGAANIQYF. The chain couples TRBV24-1 to TRBJ2-4; 9 bases agree with TRBD1. Germline values: CDR1 KGHDR, CDR2 SFDVKD. Trimming cost V 4 bases and J 7 bases; bases outside gene matches: 7. There are 15 residues in the CDR3.